This T cell receptor beta chain was captured in a study of blood T cell repertoires in COVID-19. Study details: PBMCs, B-cell-depleted T cells, or T cells were the source of the cDNA or gDNA that made up the material.

Trimming pared 5 bases from V and 6 bases from J, leaving 11 bases between. CDR3 length: 12 amino acids. Germline V gene data show CDR1 as SGHDN and CDR2 as FVKESK. Produced via immunoSEQ multiplex PCR; TCRdb's table is partial and in-frame only. The sample consists of tens of thousands of clones, roughly 85% of them appearing once. The chain combines TRBV14 with TRBJ2-7; D perhaps matches TRBD2 (6 bases). Material: peripheral blood. The sequence was obtained from a woman older than 75 with acute or convalescent COVID-19. CDR3 protein: CASSTWRGEQYF. The CDR3 bases are TGTGCCAGCAGCACATGGCGGGGCGAGCAGTACTTC.